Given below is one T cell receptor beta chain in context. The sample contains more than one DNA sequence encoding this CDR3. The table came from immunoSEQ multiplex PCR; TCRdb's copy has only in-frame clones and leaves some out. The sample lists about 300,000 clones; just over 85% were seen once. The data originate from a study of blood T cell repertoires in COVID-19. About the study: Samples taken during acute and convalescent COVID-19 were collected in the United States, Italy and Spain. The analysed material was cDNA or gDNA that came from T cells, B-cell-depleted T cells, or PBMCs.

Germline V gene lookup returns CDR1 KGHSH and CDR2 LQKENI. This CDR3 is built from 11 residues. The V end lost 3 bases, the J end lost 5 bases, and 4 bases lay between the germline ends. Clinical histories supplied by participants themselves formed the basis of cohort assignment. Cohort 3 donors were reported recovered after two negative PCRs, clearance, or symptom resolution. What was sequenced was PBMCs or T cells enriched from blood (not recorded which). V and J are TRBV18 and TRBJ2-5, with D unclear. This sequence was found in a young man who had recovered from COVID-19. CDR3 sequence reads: CASSPGETQYF. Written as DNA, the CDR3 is TGTGCCAGCTCACCCGGGGAGACCCAGTACTTC. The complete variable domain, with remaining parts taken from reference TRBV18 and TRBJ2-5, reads NAGVMQNPRHLVRRRGQEARLRCSPMKGHSHVYWYRQLPEEGLKFMVYLQKENIIDESGMPKERFSAEFPKEGPSILRIQQVVRGDSAAYFCASSPGETQYFGPGTRLLVL.